Sequencing of this T cell receptor beta chain was carried out in a study of T-cell reconstitution after alpha-beta-depleted transplantation in children (dated by TCRdb to 2016 to 2018). Looking at the study overall: Using TCR repertoire profiling, the study quantitatively followed how T-cell immune reconstitution unfolded in children after TCRalphabeta/CD19-depleted allogeneic hematopoietic cell transplantation.

The method was PCR. TCRdb lists the instrument as Illumina HiSeq 2500. Molecular barcoding was employed in the preparation of TCR libraries, with unique molecular identifiers being used to normalize TCRbeta repertoire quantification. The raw public reads went through TCRdb reprocessing: fastp at Q25, MiXCR clone calling, in-frame beta chains kept. All rows with the same CDR3 protein become a single entry with the most common DNA and genes. Within this sample are about 580,000 distinct CDR3 sequences, with more than 20% of them counted one time only. 14% of the sample is held by the ten biggest clonotypes. As to this clonotype: Its cognate antigen has yet to be identified. Per-nucleotide qualities are absent, and no much larger clonotype sits a single base away.

The paper as a whole reports these results and caveats: Over subsequent months, a decline in hyperexpanded clone frequencies was noted, and after one year, T-cell counts and TCRbeta diversity were mostly ascribed to newly produced T cells. The high TCRbeta diversity at day 60 in some patients was ascribed to recipient T cells and intrathymic progenitors that had survived conditioning. The apparently early alphabetaT-cell count recovery about two months after transplant was reportedly dependent on only several hundred rapidly expanded clones derived from non-depleted graft cells.

V is cut back by 6 bases and J by 5 bases, with 11 bases in the junction unmatched. The CDR3 holds 16 amino acids from the cysteine to the phenylalanine. The entry retains the CDR3 DNA only, 48 bases that are in frame from base 1. The treatment or condition tag for this specimen amounts to: allogeneic hematopoietic cell transplantation with graft depleted of TCRalphabeta T cells and CD19 B cells. The transplant recipients were children given TCRalphabeta/CD19-depleted allogeneic hematopoietic cell grafts. The clonotype originates from a boy under two years old who had a stem cell transplant for acute myeloid leukemia, so the T cells may come from the graft donor. The source was PBMCs, mostly from graft donor cells, collected 360 days after TCRalphabeta/CD19-depleted stem cell transplant. The chain couples TRBV12-3 or TRBV12-4 to TRBJ2-3, with TRBD1 matching 10 junction bases. Here is the DNA: TGTGCCAGCAGAGACGGGGACAGGGGTCTTGAAGATACGCAGTATTTT. Translated, it reads CASRDGDRGLEDTQYF.